Given below is one T cell receptor beta chain in context. Its specificity is unknown. This sample was taken from a study of T cells in Graves' hyperthyroidism and ophthalmopathy. Findings of the study overall: Blood also showed most of the thyroid clonotypes that were expanded above 0.001.

RNA transcripts served as the template for amplifying TCR beta CDR3 regions. First-round RT-PCR targeting the TCR CDR3 was performed with the HTBI primer set. TCRdb called the multiplex PCR reads again in MiXCR, with one record for every CDR3 protein. The table records around 300,000 distinct CDR3 sequences, approximately 23% of them present only once. The CDR3 length is 14 residues. V was cut by 1 base and J by 9 bases, with 13 bases left in between. From germline, CDR1 is SEHNR and CDR2 FQNEAQ (reference sequence). The clonotype was recovered from a man aged 25-40 years with Graves' ophthalmopathy. Sequencing was performed on blood. The chain couples TRBV7-9 to TRBJ2-1; D gene ambiguous. The CDR3: CASSLDQKPSEQFF. CDR3 nucleotide sequence: TGTGCCAGCAGCTTAGACCAGAAACCCAGTGAGCAGTTCTTC.